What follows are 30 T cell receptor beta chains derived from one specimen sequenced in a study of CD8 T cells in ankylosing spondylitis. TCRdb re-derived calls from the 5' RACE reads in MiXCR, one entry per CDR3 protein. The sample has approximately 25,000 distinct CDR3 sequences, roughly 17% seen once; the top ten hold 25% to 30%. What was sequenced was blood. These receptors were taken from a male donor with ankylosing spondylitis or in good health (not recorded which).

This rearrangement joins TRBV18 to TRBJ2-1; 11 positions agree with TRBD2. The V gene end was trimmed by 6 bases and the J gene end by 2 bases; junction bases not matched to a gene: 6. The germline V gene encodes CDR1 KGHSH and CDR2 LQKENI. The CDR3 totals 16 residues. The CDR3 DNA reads TGTGCCAGCTCTTACGGGACTAGCGGAACCTACAATGAGCAGTTCTTC. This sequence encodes CASSYGTSGTYNEQFF.

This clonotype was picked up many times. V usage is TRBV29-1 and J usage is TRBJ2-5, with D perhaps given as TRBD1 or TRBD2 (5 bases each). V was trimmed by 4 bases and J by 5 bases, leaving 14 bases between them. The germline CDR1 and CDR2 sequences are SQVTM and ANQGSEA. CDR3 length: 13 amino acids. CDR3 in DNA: TGCAGCGTTGCCGGGGCTAGACGGGAGACCCAGTACTTC. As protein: CSVAGARRETQYF. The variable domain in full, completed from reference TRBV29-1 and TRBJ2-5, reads SAVISQKPSRDICQRGTSLTIQCQVDSQVTMMFWYRQQPGQSLTLIATANQGSEATYESGFVIDKFPISRPNLTFSTLTVSNMSPEDSSIYLCSVAGARRETQYFGPGTRLLVL.

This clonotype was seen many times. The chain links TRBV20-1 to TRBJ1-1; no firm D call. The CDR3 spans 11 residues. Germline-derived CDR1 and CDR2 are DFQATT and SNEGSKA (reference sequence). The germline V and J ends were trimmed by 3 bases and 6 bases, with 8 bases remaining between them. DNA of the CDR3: TGCAGTGCTAGGCGGAGGGCTGAAGCTTTCTTT. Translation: CSARRRAEAFF.

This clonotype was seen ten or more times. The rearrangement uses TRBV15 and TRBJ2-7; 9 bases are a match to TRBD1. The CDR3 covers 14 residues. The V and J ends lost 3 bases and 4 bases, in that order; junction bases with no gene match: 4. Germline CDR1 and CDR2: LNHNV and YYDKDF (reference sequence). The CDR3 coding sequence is TGTGCCACCAGCAGGGACAGGGGAGGATACGAGCAGTACTTC. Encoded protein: CATSRDRGGYEQYF.

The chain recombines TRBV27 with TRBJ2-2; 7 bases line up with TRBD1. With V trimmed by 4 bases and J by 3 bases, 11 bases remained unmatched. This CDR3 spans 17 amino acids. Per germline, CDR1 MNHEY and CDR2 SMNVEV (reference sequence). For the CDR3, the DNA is TGTGCCAGCAGTTACTCGAGACCCGACAGGGACACCGGGGAGCTGTTTTTT. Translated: CASSYSRPDRDTGELFF.

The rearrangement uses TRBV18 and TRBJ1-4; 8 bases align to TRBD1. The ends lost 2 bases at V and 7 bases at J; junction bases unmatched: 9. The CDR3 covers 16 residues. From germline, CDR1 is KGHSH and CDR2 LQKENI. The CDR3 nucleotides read TGTGCCAGCTCACCAAACCGGGGGACAGGTGGTGAAAAACTGTTTTTT. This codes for CASSPNRGTGGEKLFF.

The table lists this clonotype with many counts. The CDR3 DNA reads as TGTGCCAGCAGTTACTCGATGGCGGGAGGGCCTCATGAGCAGTTCTTC. Its protein is CASSYSMAGGPHEQFF. V gene TRBV6-2 or TRBV6-3 combines with J gene TRBJ2-1, with 9 bases fitting TRBD2. Trimming removed 0 bases from V and 8 bases from J; junction bases left unmatched: 8. Per the germline V gene, CDR1 is MNHEY and CDR2 is SVGEGT. The length of the CDR3 is 16 residues.

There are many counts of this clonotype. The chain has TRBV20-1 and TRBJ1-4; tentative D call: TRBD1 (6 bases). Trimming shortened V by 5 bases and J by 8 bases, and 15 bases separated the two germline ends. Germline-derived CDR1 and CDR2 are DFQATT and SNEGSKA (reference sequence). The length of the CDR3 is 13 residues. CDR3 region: CSAQGPEGEKLFF. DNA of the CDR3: TGCAGTGCTCAGGGGCCCGAGGGGGAAAAACTGTTTTTT.

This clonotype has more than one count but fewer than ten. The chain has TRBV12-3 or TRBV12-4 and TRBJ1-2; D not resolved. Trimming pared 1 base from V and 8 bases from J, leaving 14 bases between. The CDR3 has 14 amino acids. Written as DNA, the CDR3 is TGTGCCAGCAGTTTAGAAGGGCAGGCCGGCGGCTACACCTTC. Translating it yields CASSLEGQAGGYTF.

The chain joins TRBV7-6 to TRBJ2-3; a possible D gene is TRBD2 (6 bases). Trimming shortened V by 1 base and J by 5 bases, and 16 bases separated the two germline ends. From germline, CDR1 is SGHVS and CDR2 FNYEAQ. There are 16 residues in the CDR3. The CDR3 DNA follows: TGTGCCAGCAGCTTAGGTCCCTTAACCGGGGGAGATACGCAGTATTTT. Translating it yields CASSLGPLTGGDTQYF.

The chain's CDR3 is CASSYTRAGTPTGELFF. The CDR3 DNA reads TGTGCCAGCAGTTACACAAGAGCCGGGACACCCACCGGGGAGCTGTTTTTT. The chain combines TRBV6-6 with TRBJ2-2; D possibly corresponds to TRBD1 (6 bases). CDR1 MNHNY and CDR2 SVGAGI come from the germline V gene (reference sequence). Trimming shortened V by 2 bases and J by 4 bases, and 17 bases separated the two germline ends. There are 17 residues in the CDR3.

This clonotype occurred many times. For the CDR3, the DNA is TGCAGTGCTAGAGATCCTCAAAGATACGGGAATTCACCCCTCCACTTT. Amino acid sequence: CSARDPQRYGNSPLHF. This chain links TRBV20-1 with TRBJ1-6; D gene unclear. V was pared by 0 bases and J by 7 bases, with 16 bases between. Germline V gene data show CDR1 as DFQATT and CDR2 as SNEGSKA (reference sequence). This CDR3 is 16 amino acids long.

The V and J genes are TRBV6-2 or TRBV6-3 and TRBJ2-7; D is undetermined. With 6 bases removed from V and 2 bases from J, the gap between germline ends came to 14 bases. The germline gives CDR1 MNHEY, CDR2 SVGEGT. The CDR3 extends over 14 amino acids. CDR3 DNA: TGTGCCAGCAGAAACCCACAGCCAGCCTACGAGCAGTACTTC. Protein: CASRNPQPAYEQYF.

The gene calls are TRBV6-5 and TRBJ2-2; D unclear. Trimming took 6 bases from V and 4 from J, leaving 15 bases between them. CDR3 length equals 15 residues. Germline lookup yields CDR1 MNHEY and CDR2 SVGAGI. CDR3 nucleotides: TGTGCCAGCAGCCCCCCTAGAATGATCACCGGGGAGCTGTTTTTT. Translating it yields CASSPPRMITGELFF.

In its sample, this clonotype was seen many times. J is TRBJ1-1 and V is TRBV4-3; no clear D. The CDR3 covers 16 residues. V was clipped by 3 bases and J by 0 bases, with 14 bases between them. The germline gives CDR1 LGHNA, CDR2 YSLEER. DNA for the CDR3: TGCGCCAGCAGCCAGGGAGAAACCAGTCTGAACACTGAAGCTTTCTTT. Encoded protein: CASSQGETSLNTEAFF.

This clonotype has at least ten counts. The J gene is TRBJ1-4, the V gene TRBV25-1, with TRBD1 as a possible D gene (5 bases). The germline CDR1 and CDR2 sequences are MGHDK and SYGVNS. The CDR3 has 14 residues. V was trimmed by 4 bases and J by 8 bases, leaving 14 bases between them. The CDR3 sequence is CASSGTTGLEKLFF. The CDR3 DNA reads TGTGCCAGCAGTGGTACAACAGGCTTGGAAAAACTGTTTTTT.

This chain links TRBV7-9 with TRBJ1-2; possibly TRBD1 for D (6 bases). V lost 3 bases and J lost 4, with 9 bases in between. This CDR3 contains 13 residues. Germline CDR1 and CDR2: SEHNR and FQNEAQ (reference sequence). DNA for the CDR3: TGTGCCAGCAGCTTGACAGGACTCTATGGCTACACCTTC. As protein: CASSLTGLYGYTF. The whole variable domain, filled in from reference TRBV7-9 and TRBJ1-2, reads DTGVSQNPRHKITKRGQNVTFRCDPISEHNRLYWYRQTLGQGPEFLTYFQNEAQLEKSRLLSDRFSAERPKGSFSTLEIQRTEQGDSAMYLCASSLTGLYGYTFGSGTRLTVV.

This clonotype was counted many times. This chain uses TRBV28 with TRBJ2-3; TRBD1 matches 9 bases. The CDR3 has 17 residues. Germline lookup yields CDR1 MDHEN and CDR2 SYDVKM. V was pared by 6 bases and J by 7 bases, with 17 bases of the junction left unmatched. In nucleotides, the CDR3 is TGTGCCAGCAGCCCAACACTGGACAGGGGCCCCACGTATACGCAGTATTTT. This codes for CASSPTLDRGPTYTQYF.

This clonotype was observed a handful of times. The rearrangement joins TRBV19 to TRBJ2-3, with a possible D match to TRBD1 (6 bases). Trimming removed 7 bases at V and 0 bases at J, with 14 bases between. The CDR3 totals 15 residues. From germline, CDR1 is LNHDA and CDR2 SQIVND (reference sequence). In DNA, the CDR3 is TGTGCCAGTACCCCGGACAGCCTTAGCACAGATACGCAGTATTTT. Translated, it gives CASTPDSLSTDTQYF.

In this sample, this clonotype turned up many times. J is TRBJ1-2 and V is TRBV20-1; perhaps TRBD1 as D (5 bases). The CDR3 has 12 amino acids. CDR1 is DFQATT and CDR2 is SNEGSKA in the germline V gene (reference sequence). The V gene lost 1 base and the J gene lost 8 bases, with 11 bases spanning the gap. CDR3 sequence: CSARGRDRGYTF. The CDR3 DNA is TGCAGTGCTAGAGGAAGGGACCGGGGCTACACCTTC.

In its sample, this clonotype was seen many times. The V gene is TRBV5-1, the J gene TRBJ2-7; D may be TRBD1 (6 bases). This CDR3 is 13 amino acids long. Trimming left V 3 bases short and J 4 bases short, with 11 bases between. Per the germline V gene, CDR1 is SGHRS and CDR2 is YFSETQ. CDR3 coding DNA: TGCGCCAGCAGCTCCGGCAGGGGTTACGAGCAGTACGTC. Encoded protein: CASSSGRGYEQYV.

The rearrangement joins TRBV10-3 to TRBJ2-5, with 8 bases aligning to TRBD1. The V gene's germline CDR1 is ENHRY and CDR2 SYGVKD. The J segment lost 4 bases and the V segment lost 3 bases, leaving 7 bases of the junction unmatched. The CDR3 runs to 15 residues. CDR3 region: CAISDGTGGAETQYF. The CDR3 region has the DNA TGTGCCATCAGTGACGGAACAGGGGGTGCAGAGACCCAGTACTTC.

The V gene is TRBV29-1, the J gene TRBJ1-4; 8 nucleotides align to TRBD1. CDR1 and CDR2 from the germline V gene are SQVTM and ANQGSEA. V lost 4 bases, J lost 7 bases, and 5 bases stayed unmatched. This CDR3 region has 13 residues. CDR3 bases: TGCAGCGTTGCAGGGGGCGCAGGTGAAAAACTGTTTTTT. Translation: CSVAGGAGEKLFF.

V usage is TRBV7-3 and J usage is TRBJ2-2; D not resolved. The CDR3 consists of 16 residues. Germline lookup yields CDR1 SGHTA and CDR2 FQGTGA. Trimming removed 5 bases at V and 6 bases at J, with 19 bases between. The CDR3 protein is CASSPVGSRLAGELFF. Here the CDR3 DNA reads TGTGCCAGCAGCCCCGTGGGATCCCGCCTTGCCGGGGAGCTGTTTTTT.

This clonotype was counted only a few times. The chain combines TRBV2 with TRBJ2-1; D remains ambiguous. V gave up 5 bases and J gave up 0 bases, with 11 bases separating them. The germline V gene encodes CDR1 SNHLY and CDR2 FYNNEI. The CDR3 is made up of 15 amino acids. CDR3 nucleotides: TGTGCCAGCAGTCCCCCCCGGAGCTCCTACAATGAGCAGTTCTTC. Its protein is CASSPPRSSYNEQFF.

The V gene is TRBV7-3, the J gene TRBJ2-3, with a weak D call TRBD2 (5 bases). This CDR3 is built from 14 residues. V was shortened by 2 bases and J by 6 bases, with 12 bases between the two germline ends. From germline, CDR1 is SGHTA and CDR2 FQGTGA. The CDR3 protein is CASSLSAGIDTQYF. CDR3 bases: TGTGCCAGCAGCTTATCCGCCGGGATTGATACGCAGTATTTT. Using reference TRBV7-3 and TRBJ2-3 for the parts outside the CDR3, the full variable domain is GAGVSQTPSNKVTEKGKYVELRCDPISGHTALYWYRQSLGQGPEFLIYFQGTGAADDSGLPNDRFFAVRPEGSVSTLKIQRTERGDSAVYLCASSLSAGIDTQYFGPGTRLTVL.

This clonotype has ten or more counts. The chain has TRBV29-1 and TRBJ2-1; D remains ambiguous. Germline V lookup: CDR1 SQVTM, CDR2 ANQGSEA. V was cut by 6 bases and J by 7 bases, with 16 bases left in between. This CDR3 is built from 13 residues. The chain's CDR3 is CSVAPGVWNEQFF. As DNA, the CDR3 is TGCAGCGTGGCCCCCGGTGTCTGGAATGAGCAGTTCTTC.

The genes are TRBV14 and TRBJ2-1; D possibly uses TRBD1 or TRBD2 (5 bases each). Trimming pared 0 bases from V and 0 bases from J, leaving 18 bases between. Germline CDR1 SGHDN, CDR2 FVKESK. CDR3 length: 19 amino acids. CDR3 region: CASSQELGRGSYSYNEQFF. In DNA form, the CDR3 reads TGTGCCAGCAGCCAAGAATTGGGGCGAGGGTCGTACTCCTACAATGAGCAGTTCTTC.

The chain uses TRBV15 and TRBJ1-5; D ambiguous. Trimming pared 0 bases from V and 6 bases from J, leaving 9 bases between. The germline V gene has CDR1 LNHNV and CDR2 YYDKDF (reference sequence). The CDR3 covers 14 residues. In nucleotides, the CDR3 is TGTGCCACCAGCAGAGATGGGGAAAGTCAGCCCCAGCATTTT. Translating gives CATSRDGESQPQHF.

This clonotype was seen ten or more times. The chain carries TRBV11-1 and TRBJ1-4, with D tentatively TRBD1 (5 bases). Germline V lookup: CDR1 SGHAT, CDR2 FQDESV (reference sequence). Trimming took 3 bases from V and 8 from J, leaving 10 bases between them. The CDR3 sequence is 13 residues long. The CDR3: CASSFGTQEKLFF. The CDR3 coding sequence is TGTGCCAGCAGCTTCGGGACGCAGGAAAAACTGTTTTTT. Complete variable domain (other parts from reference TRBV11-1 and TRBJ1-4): EAEVAQSPRYKITEKSQAVAFWCDPISGHATLYWYRQILGQGPELLVQFQDESVVDDSQLPKDRFSAERLKGVDSTLKIQPAELGDSAMYLCASSFGTQEKLFFGSGTQLSVL.